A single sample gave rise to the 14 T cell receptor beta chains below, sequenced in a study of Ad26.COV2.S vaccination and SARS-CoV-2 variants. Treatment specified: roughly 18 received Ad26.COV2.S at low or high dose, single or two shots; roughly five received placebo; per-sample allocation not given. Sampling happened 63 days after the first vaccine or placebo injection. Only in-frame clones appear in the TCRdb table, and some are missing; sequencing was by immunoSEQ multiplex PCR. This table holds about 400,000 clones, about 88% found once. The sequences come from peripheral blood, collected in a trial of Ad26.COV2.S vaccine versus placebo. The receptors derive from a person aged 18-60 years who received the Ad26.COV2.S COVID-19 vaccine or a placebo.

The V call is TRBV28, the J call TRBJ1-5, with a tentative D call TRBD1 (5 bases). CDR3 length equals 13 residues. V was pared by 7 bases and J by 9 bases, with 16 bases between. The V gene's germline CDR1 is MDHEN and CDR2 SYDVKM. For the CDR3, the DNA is TGTGCCAGCACGGCCAGGGAGGTGCGGCCCCAGCATTTT. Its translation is CASTAREVRPQHF. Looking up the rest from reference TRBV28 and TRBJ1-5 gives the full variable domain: DVKVTQSSRYLVKRTGEKVFLECVQDMDHENMFWYRQDPGLGLRLIYFSYDVKMKEKGDIPEGYSVSREKKERFSLILESASTNQTSMYLCASTAREVRPQHFGDGTRLSIL.

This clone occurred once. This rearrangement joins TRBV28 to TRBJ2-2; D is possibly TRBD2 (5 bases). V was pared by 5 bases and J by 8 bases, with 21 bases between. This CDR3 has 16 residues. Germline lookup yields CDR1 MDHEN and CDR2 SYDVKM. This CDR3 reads CASSPRKQLGRGELFF. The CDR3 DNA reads TGTGCCAGCAGTCCCCGGAAACAACTAGGTCGGGGGGAGCTGTTTTTT.

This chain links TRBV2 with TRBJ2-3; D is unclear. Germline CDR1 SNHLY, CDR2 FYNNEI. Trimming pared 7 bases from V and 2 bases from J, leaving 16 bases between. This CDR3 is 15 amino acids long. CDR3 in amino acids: CASKSVRSDTDTQYF. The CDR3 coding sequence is TGTGCCAGCAAAAGTGTGCGATCCGACACAGATACGCAGTATTTT.

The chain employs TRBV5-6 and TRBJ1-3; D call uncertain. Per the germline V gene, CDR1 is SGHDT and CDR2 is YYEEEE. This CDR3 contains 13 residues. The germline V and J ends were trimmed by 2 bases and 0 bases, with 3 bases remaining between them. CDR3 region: CASSLSSGNTIYF. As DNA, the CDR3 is TGTGCCAGCAGCTTAAGCTCTGGAAACACCATATATTTT.

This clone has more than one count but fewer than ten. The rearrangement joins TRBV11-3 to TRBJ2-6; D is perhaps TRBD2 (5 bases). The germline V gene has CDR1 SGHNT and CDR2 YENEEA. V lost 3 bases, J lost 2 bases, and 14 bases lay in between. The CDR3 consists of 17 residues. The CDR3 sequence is CASSFSSARAGANVLTF. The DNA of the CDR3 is TGTGCCAGCAGCTTCAGTTCCGCGAGGGCTGGGGCCAACGTCCTGACTTTC.

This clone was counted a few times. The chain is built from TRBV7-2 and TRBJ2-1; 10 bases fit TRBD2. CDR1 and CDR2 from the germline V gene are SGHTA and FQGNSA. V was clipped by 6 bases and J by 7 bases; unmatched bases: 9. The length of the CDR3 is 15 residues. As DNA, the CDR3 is TGTGCCAGCAGTCCGCAGACTAGCGGGTGGAATGAGCAGTTCTTC. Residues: CASSPQTSGWNEQFF. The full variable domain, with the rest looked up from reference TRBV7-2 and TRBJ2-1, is GAGVSQSPSNKVTEKGKDVELRCDPISGHTALYWYRQSLGQGLEFLIYFQGNSAPDKSGLPSDRFSAERTGGSVSTLTIQRTQQEDSAVYLCASSPQTSGWNEQFFGPGTRLTVL.

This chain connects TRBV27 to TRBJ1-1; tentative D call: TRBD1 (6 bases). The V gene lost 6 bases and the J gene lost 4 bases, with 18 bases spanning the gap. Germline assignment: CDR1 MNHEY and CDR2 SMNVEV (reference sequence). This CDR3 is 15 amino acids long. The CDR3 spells CASSLTLTGSTEAFF. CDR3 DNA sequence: TGTGCCAGCAGCTTGACACTCACAGGGTCCACTGAAGCTTTCTTT.

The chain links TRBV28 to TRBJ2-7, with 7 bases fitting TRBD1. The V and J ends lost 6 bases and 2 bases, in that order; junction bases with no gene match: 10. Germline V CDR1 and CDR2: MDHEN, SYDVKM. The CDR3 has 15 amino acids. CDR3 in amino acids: CASRQEGTAAYEQYF. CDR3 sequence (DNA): TGTGCCAGCAGGCAGGAAGGGACAGCTGCCTACGAGCAGTACTTC.

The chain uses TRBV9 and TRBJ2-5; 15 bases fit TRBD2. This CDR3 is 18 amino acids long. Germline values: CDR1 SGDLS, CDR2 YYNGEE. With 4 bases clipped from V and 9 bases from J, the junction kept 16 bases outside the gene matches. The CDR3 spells CASSYGLAGGADLSAQYF. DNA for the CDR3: TGTGCCAGCAGCTATGGACTAGCGGGAGGGGCAGATTTGTCGGCCCAGTACTTC.

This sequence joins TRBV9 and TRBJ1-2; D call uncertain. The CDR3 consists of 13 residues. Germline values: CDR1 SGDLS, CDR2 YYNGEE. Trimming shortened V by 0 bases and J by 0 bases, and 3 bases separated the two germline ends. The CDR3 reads CASSVATNYGYTF. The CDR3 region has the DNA TGTGCCAGCAGCGTAGCAACTAACTATGGCTACACCTTC. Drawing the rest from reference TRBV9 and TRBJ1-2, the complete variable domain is DSGVTQTPKHLITATGQRVTLRCSPRSGDLSVYWYQQSLDQGLQFLIQYYNGEERAKGNILERFSAQQFPDLHSELNLSSLELGDSALYFCASSVATNYGYTFGSGTRLTVV.

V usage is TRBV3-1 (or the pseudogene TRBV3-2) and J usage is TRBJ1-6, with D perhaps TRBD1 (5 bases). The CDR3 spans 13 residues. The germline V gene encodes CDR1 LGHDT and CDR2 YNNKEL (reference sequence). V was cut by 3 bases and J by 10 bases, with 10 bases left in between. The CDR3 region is CASSHARGSPLHF. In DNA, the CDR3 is TGTGCCAGCAGCCACGCAAGGGGATCACCCCTCCACTTT.

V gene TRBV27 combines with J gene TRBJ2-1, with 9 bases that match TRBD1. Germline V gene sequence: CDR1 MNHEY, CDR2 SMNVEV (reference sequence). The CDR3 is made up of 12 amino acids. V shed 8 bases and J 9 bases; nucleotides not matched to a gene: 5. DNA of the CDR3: TGTGCCAGCCTGGGACAGGGAACTGAGCAGTTCTTC. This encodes CASLGQGTEQFF.

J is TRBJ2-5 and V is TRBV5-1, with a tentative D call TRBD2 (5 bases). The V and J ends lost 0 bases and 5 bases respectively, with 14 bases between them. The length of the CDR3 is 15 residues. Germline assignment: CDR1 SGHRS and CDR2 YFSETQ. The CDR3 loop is CASSLGRVATETQYF. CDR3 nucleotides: TGCGCCAGCAGCTTGGGGCGGGTTGCCACGGAGACCCAGTACTTC. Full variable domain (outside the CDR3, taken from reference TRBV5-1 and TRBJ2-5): KAGVTQTPRYLIKTRGQQVTLSCSPISGHRSVSWYQQTPGQGLQFLFEYFSETQRNKGNFPGRFSGRQFSNSRSEMNVSTLELGDSALYLCASSLGRVATETQYFGPGTRLLVL.

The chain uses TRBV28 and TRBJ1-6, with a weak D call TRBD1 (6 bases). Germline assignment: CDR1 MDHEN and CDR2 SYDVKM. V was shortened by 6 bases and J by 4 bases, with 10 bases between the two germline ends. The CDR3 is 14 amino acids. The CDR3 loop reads CASRVTGYNSPLHF. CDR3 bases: TGTGCCAGCAGGGTTACAGGGTATAATTCACCCCTCCACTTT.